This TCR beta chain was found in a study of a mutant IDH1 vaccine in newly diagnosed glioma. At the level of the study: Prior therapy was radiotherapy, temozolomide, or both; most received both.

Time point specified: week 11, during vaccination. Topical imiquimod accompanied each vaccine dose, which consisted of 300 ug of mutant IDH1 20-mer peptide. A note on this clone: The antigen remains undetermined.

CDR3 size: 15 residues. Germline CDR1 is MDHEN and CDR2 is SYDVKM. The V end was cut by 6 bases, the J end by 2 bases, with 16 bases between. TCRdb keeps only in-frame clones here, not all; method: immunoSEQ multiplex PCR. This sample carries some 130,000 clones, roughly 75% of them seen once, and the ten largest clones take around 5.5%. The chain uses TRBV28 and TRBJ2-5; D possibly corresponds to TRBD1 (5 bases). The sequence derives from a man in his forties or fifties with glioma. This specimen consisted of PBMCs, obtained from a glioma patient whose treatment included an IDH1 peptide vaccine. This CDR3 reads CASSVTGAEQETQYF. The CDR3 DNA sequence: TGTGCCAGCAGCGTAACAGGTGCGGAGCAAGAGACCCAGTACTTC.